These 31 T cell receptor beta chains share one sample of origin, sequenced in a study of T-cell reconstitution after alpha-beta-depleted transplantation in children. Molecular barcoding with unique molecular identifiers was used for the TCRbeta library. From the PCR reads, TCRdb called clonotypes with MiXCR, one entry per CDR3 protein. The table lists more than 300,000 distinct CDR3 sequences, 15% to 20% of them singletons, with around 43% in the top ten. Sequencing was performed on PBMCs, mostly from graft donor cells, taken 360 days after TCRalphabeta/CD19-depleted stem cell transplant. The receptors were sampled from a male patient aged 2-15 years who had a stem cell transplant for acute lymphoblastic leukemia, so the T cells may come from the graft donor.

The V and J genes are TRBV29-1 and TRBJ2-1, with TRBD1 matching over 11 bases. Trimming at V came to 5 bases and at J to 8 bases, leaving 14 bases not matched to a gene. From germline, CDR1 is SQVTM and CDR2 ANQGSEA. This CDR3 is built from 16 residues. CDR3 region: CSVSGWGTGGMDEQFF. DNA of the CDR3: TGCAGCGTTTCTGGGTGGGGGACAGGGGGTATGGATGAGCAGTTCTTC.

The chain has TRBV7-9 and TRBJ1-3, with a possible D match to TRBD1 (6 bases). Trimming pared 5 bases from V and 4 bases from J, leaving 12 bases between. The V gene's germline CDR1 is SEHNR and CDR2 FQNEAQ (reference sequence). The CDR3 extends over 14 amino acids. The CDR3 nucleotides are TGTGCCAGCAGCCCTCGGACAGCGGGAAACACCATATATTTT. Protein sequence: CASSPRTAGNTIYF. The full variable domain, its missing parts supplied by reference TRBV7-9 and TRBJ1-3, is DTGVSQNPRHKITKRGQNVTFRCDPISEHNRLYWYRQTLGQGPEFLTYFQNEAQLEKSRLLSDRFSAERPKGSFSTLEIQRTEQGDSAMYLCASSPRTAGNTIYFGEGSWLTVV.

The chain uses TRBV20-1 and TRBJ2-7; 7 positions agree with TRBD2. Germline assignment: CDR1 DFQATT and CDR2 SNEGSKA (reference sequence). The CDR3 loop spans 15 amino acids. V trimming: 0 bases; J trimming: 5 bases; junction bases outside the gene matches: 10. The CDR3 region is CSAREGWGGSHEQYF. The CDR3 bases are TGCAGTGCTAGAGAGGGCTGGGGGGGGAGCCACGAGCAGTACTTC.

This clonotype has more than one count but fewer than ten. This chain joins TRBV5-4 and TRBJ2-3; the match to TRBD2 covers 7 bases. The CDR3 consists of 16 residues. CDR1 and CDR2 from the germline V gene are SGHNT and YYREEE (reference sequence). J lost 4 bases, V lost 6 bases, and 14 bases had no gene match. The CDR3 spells CASNRPTSEWADTQYF. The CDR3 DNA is TGTGCCAGCAACCGACCTACTAGCGAGTGGGCAGATACGCAGTATTTT. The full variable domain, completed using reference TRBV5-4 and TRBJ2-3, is ETGVTQSPTHLIKTRGQQVTLRCSSQSGHNTVSWYQQALGQGPQFIFQYYREEENGRGNFPPRFSGLQFPNYSSELNVNALELDDSALYLCASNRPTSEWADTQYFGPGTRLTVL.

The CDR3 loop is CSAREAGTGNTEAFF. The CDR3 nucleotides read TGCAGTGCTAGAGAGGCCGGAACGGGGAACACTGAAGCTTTCTTT. V gene TRBV20-1 combines with J gene TRBJ1-1; no reliable D call. In germline, CDR1 is DFQATT, CDR2 SNEGSKA (reference sequence). Trimming pared 0 bases from V and 1 base from J, leaving 12 bases between. The CDR3 contains 15 residues.

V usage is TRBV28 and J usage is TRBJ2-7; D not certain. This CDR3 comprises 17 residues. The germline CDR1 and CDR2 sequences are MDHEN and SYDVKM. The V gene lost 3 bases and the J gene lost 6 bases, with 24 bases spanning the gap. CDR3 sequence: CASSFFPGGPLTREQYF. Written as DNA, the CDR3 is TGTGCCAGCAGTTTTTTCCCCGGCGGACCGTTGACTCGCGAGCAGTACTTC.

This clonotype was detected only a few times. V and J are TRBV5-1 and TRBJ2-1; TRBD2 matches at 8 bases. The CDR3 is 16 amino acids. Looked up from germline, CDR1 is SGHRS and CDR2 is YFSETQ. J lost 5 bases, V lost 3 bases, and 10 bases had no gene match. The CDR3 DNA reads TGCGCCAGCAGCTATAGCGGGATCCCCTTCAACAATGAGCAGTTCTTC. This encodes CASSYSGIPFNNEQFF.

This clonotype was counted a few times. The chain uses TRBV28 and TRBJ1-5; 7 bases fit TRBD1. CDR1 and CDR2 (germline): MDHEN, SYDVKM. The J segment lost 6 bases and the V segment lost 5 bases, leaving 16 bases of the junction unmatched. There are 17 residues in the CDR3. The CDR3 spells CASSPIDAQGIFQPQHF. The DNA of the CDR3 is TGTGCCAGCAGTCCTATCGACGCACAGGGGATATTTCAGCCCCAGCATTTT. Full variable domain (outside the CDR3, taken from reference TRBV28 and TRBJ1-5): DVKVTQSSRYLVKRTGEKVFLECVQDMDHENMFWYRQDPGLGLRLIYFSYDVKMKEKGDIPEGYSVSREKKERFSLILESASTNQTSMYLCASSPIDAQGIFQPQHFGDGTRLSIL.

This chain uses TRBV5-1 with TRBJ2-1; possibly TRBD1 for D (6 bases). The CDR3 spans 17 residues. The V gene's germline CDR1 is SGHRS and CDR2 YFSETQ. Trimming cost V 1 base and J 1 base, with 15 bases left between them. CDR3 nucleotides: TGCGCCAGCAGCTTGCCCAGACAGGAAAGGTCCTACAATGAGCAGTTCTTC. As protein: CASSLPRQERSYNEQFF.

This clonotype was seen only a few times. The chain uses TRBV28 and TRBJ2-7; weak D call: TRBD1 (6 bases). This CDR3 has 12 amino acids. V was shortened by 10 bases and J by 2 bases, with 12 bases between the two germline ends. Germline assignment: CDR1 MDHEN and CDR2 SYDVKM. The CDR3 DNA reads TGTGCCACCGGGACATCACCCTACGAGCAGTACTTC. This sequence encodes CATGTSPYEQYF.

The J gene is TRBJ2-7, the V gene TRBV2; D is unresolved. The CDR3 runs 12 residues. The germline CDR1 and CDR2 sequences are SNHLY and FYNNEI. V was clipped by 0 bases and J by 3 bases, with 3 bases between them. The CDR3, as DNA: TGTGCCAGCAGTGAAGCGCTCTACGAGCAGTACTTC. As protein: CASSEALYEQYF.

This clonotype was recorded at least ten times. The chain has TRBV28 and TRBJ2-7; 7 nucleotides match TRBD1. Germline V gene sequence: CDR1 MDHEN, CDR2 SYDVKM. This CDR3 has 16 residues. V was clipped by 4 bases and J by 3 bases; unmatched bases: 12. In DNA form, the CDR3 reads TGTGCCAGCAGTTCCCCGACAGGGCCTCACCTCTACGAGCAGTACTTC. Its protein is CASSSPTGPHLYEQYF.

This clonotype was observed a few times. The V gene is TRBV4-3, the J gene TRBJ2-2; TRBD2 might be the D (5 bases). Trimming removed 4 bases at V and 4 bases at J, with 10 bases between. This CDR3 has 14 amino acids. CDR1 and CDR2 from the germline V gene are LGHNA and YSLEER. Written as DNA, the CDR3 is TGCGCCAGCAGCCGCGAGGGTCGCACCGGGGAGCTGTTTTTT. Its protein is CASSREGRTGELFF.

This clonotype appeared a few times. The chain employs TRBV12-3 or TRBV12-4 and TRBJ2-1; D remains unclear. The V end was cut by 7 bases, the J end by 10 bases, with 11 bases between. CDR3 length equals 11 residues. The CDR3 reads CASTSAREQFF. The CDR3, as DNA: TGTGCCAGCACTTCGGCTAGGGAGCAGTTCTTC.

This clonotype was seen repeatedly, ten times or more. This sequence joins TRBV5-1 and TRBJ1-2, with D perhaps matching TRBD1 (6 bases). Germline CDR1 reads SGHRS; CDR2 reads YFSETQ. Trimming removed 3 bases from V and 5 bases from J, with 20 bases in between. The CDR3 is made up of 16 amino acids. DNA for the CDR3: TGCGCCAGCAGCTATGGGGACCGGGACACGCTATATGGCTACACCTTC. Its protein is CASSYGDRDTLYGYTF. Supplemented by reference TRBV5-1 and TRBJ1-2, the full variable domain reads KAGVTQTPRYLIKTRGQQVTLSCSPISGHRSVSWYQQTPGQGLQFLFEYFSETQRNKGNFPGRFSGRQFSNSRSEMNVSTLELGDSALYLCASSYGDRDTLYGYTFGSGTRLTVV.

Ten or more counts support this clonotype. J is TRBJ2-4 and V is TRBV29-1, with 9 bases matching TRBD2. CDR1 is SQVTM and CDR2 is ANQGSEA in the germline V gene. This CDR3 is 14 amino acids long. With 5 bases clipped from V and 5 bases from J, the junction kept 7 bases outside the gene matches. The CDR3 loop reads CSVCWREGQNIQYF. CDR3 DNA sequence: TGCAGCGTTTGCTGGCGGGAGGGCCAAAACATTCAGTACTTC.

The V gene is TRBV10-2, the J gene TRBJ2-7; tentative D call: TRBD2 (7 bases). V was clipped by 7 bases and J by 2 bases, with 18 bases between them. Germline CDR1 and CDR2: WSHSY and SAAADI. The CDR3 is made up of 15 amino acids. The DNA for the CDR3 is TGCGCCAGCATCCGCGGGGGCGAGGGAACCTACGAGCAGTACTTC. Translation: CASIRGGEGTYEQYF.

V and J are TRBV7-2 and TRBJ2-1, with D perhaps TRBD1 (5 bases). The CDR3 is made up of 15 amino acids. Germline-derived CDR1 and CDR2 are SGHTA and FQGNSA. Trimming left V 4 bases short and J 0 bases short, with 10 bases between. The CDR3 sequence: CASSSKGHSYNEQFF. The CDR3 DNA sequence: TGTGCCAGCAGCTCGAAGGGGCACTCCTACAATGAGCAGTTCTTC.

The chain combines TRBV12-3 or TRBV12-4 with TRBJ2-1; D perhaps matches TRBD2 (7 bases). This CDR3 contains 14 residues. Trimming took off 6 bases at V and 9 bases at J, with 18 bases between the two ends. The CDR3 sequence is CASRDLGGQGEQFF. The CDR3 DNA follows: TGTGCCAGCAGGGACCTGGGGGGGCAGGGTGAGCAGTTCTTC.

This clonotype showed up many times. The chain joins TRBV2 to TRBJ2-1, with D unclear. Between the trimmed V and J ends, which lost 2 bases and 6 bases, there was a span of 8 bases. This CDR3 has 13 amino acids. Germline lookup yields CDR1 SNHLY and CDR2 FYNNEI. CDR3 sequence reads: CASSEPNVNEQFF. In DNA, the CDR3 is TGTGCCAGCAGTGAACCCAACGTCAATGAGCAGTTCTTC.

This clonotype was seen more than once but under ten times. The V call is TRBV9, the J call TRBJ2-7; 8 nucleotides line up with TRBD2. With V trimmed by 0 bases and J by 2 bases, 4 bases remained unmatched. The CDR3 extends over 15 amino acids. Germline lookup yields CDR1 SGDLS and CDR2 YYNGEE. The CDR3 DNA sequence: TGTGCCAGCAGCGTAGCTGCGGGGGGCCCCTACGAGCAGTACTTC. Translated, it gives CASSVAAGGPYEQYF.

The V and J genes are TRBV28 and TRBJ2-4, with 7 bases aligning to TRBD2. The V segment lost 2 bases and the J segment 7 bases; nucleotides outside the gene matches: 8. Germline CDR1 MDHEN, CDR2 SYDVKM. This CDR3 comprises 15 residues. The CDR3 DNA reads TGTGCCAGCAGTTTAACAGCGGGGCCGGTGAACATTCAGTACTTC. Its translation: CASSLTAGPVNIQYF.

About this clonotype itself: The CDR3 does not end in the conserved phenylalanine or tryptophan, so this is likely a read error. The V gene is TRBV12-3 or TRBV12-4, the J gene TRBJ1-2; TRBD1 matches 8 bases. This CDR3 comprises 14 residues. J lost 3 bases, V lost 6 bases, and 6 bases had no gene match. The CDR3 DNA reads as TGTGCCAGCAGGCATGGACAGGGCTACTATGGCTACACCTAC. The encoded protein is CASRHGQGYYGYTY.

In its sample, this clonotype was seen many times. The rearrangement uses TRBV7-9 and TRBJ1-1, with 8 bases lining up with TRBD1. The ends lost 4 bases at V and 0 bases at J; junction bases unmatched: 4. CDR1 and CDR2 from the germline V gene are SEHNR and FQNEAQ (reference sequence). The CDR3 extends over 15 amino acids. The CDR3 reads CASSSDRAMNTEAFF. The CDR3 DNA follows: TGTGCCAGCAGCTCGGACAGGGCTATGAACACTGAAGCTTTCTTT.

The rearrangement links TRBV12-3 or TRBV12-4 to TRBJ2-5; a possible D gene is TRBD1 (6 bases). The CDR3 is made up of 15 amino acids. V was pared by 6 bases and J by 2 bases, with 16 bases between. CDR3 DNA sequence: TGTGCCAGCAGCCTTTTTAGTACAGGGCAAGAGACCCAGTACTTC. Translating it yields CASSLFSTGQETQYF.

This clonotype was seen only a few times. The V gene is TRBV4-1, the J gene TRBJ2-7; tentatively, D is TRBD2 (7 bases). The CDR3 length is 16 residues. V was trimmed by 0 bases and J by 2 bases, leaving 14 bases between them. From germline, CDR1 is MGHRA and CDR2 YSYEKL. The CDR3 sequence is CASSQDRGARTYEQYF. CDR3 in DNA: TGCGCCAGCAGCCAAGATCGGGGGGCTCGGACCTACGAGCAGTACTTC.

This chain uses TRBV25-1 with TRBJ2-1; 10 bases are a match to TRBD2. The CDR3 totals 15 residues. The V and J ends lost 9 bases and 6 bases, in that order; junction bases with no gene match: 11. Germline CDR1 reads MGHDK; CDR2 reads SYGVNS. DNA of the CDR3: TGTGCCAGAAATTCTAAGCGGGAGGGAGGCAATGAGCAGTTCTTC. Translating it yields CARNSKREGGNEQFF.

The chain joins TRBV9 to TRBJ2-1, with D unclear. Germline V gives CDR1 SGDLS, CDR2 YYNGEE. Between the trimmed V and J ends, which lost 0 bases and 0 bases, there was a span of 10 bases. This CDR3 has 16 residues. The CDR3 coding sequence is TGTGCCAGCAGCGTAGAGGTCCATAGCTCCTACAATGAGCAGTTCTTC. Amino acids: CASSVEVHSSYNEQFF.

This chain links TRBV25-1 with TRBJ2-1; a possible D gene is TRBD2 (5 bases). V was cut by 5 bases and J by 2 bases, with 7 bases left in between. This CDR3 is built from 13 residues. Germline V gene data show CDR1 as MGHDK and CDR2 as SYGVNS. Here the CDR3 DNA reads TGTGCCAGCAGTAGAGGGCCCTACAATGAGCAGTTCTTC. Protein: CASSRGPYNEQFF.

The CDR3 DNA reads TGTGCCAGCAGCTCATCCGGGACGTGGTCGGAGCAGTACTTC. Translated, it gives CASSSSGTWSEQYF. V and J are TRBV7-2 and TRBJ2-7, with D possibly called TRBD1 or TRBD2 (5 bases each). The CDR3 contains 14 residues. CDR1 and CDR2 (germline): SGHTA, FQGNSA. V shed 4 bases and J shed 7 bases, with 17 bases lying between them.

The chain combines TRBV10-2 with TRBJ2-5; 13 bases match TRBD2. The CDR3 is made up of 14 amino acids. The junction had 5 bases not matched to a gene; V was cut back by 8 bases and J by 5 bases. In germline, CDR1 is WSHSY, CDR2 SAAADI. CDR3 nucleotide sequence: TGCGCCAGCGGACTAGCGGGAGTAAGCGAGACCCAGTACTTC. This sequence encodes CASGLAGVSETQYF.